Following are 30 T cell receptor beta chains from one sample sequenced in a study of post-analysis software for immune sequencing data. Study conclusions and caveats: In patients, TRBV5-6, TRBV5-1 and TRBV20-1 belonged to five TRBV segments found more frequently than in controls.

No antigen has been identified for these receptors. The TCR beta cDNA libraries carried unique molecular identifiers. TCRdb re-derived calls from the PCR reads in MiXCR, one entry per CDR3 protein. The sample records hundreds of thousands of distinct CDR3 sequences, 30% being singletons. Sequenced input: blood. These receptors all come from a girl between 5 and 17 years old with multiple sclerosis.

This clonotype has only a few counts. The chain employs TRBV6-2 or TRBV6-3 and TRBJ2-4; D gene unclear. The J call is doubtful: the DNA matches TRBJ2-7 better. Germline values: CDR1 MNHEY, CDR2 SVGEGT. CDR3 length: 14 amino acids. CDR3 nucleotides: TGTGCCAGCAGCTGTCCTGGCCTCCCCTACGAGCAGTACTTC. The encoded protein is CASSCPGLPYEQYF.

The V and J genes are TRBV2 and TRBJ2-5, with 7 bases that match TRBD2. The J call could be wrong; TRBJ2-7 is a better fit for the DNA end. The CDR3 consists of 17 residues. CDR1 is SNHLY and CDR2 is FYNNEI in the germline V gene. The CDR3 DNA is TGTGCCAGCAACGAACCGCTGGGAGCGGGACCTTTCTACGAGCAGTACTTC. Translated: CASNEPLGAGPFYEQYF.

About this clonotype: Just one base apart from a much larger clone, this may be a read error. For the CDR3, the DNA is TGTGCCAGCAGTCCCCGCGGGGGGAGCACTGAAGCTTTCTTT. Protein product: CASSPRGGSTEAFF. This chain connects TRBV12-3 or TRBV12-4 to TRBJ1-1; D possibly corresponds to TRBD1 (5 bases). V shed 5 bases and J shed 4 bases, with 14 bases lying between them. The CDR3 extends over 14 amino acids.

The chain combines TRBV29-1 with TRBJ1-1; D gene ambiguous. The V gene lost 4 bases and the J gene lost 5 bases, with 11 bases spanning the gap. Germline loops: CDR1 SQVTM, CDR2 ANQGSEA. The CDR3 spans 12 residues. The CDR3 here is CSVASSGTEAFF. For the CDR3, the DNA is TGCAGCGTTGCTTCGTCGGGAACTGAAGCTTTCTTT.

This clonotype was counted a single time. This chain links TRBV3-1 with TRBJ1-5; D not resolved. CDR3 length equals 13 residues. The V end lost 4 bases, the J end lost 3 bases, and 7 bases lay between the germline ends. The V gene's germline CDR1 is LGHDT and CDR2 YNNKEL (reference sequence). The CDR3 DNA reads TGTGCCAGCAGCCCAGTCCTCAATCAGCCCCAGCATTTT. Amino acids: CASSPVLNQPQHF. Looking up the rest from reference TRBV3-1 and TRBJ1-5 gives the full variable domain: DTAVSQTPKYLVTQMGNDKSIKCEQNLGHDTMYWYKQDSKKFLKIMFSYNNKELIINETVPNRFSPKSPDKAHLNLHINSLELGDSAVYFCASSPVLNQPQHFGDGTRLSIL.

The rearrangement links TRBV3-1 to TRBJ2-4, with 7 bases identical to TRBD1. The CDR3 runs to 16 residues. Germline trimming cut 8 bases from V and 0 bases from J; bases unmatched to any gene: 10. CDR1 and CDR2 (germline): LGHDT, YNNKEL (reference sequence). CDR3: CASGKTGTVAKNIQYF. CDR3 sequence (DNA): TGTGCCAGCGGTAAGACCGGGACAGTAGCCAAAAACATTCAGTACTTC.

In its sample, this clonotype was seen a few times. This sequence joins TRBV15 and TRBJ2-1; TRBD1 might be the D (5 bases). CDR1 LNHNV and CDR2 YYDKDF come from the germline V gene (reference sequence). The V end was cut by 4 bases, the J end by 2 bases, with 24 bases between. The CDR3 has 19 residues. The DNA for the CDR3 is TGTGCCACCAGCAACCCGGGTCCGAAGACACCAGGGCCCTACAATGAGCAGTTCTTC. The encoded protein is CATSNPGPKTPGPYNEQFF.

The table lists this clonotype with a few counts. The V and J genes are TRBV2 and TRBJ2-1, with D unclear. The V end was cut by 3 bases, the J end by 0 bases, with 6 bases between. The V gene's germline CDR1 is SNHLY and CDR2 FYNNEI. There are 14 residues in the CDR3. The CDR3 DNA reads as TGTGCCAGCAGTGAGACACGCTCCTACAATGAGCAGTTCTTC. This translates into CASSETRSYNEQFF.

The chain carries TRBV7-9 and TRBJ1-4; 8 bases match TRBD1. Germline assignment: CDR1 SEHNR and CDR2 FQNEAQ (reference sequence). The CDR3 totals 14 residues. With 3 bases clipped from V and 7 bases from J, the junction kept 4 bases outside the gene matches. The CDR3 DNA is TGTGCCAGCAGCTTCACAGGGGGGAGTGAAAAACTGTTTTTT. This codes for CASSFTGGSEKLFF.

The chain uses TRBV29-1 and TRBJ2-1; D is uncertain. CDR1 is SQVTM and CDR2 is ANQGSEA in the germline V gene. The CDR3 contains 13 residues. The V and J ends lost 1 base and 9 bases respectively, with 13 bases between them. The CDR3 region has the DNA TGCAGCGTTGAAGGGATAGGGTTCACTGAGCAGTTCTTC. Residues: CSVEGIGFTEQFF.

V is TRBV10-3 and J is TRBJ2-5, with 10 bases aligning to TRBD1. This CDR3 spans 15 amino acids. The V segment lost 2 bases and the J segment 5 bases; nucleotides outside the gene matches: 5. The V gene's germline CDR1 is ENHRY and CDR2 SYGVKD. The CDR3 spells CAISEVDRGRETQYF. The CDR3 DNA is TGTGCCATCAGTGAGGTGGACAGGGGGAGGGAGACCCAGTACTTC.

This clonotype appeared a few times. The CDR3 loop reads CASSQGLSGGTLAKNIQYF. The CDR3 DNA reads as TGTGCCAGCAGCCAAGGTCTGAGCGGGGGTACCTTAGCCAAAAACATTCAGTACTTC. The rearrangement joins TRBV14 to TRBJ2-4, with 8 bases lining up with TRBD2. V gave up 1 base and J gave up 0 bases; unmatched junction bases: 11. The CDR3 contains 19 residues. Germline V gene sequence: CDR1 SGHDN, CDR2 FVKESK.

In the case of this clonotype: At one of its ends the junction is not consistent with the germline gene, which may arise from a read error. This sequence joins TRBV24-1 and TRBJ1-5; TRBD1 aligns across 8 bases. Germline CDR1 is KGHDR and CDR2 is SFDVKD. The CDR3 covers 16 residues. The CDR3 is CATSGDRMPSNRPQHF. CDR3 bases: TGTGCCACCAGTGGGGACAGGATGCCAAGCAATCGGCCCCAGCATTTT.

This clonotype was counted only a few times. The chain uses TRBV2 and TRBJ2-7; 8 bases agree with TRBD1. The germline gives CDR1 SNHLY, CDR2 FYNNEI. The CDR3 length is 16 residues. With V trimmed by 8 bases and J by 5 bases, 17 bases remained unmatched. The CDR3 DNA is TGTGCCAGCGCCGCTACCGGCGGACAGGGAGTAGACGAGCAGTACTTC. Its translation is CASAATGGQGVDEQYF.

The V gene is TRBV5-1, the J gene TRBJ2-1; tentative D call: TRBD2 (6 bases). Per the germline V gene, CDR1 is SGHRS and CDR2 is YFSETQ. V gave up 2 bases and J gave up 6 bases, with 18 bases separating them. The CDR3 is 16 residues long. CDR3 nucleotides: TGCGCCAGCAGCTTCCCCGGTCGGGGGTTTGGCAATGAGCAGTTCTTC. Its translation is CASSFPGRGFGNEQFF.

V gene TRBV20-1 combines with J gene TRBJ2-1; 14 positions match TRBD2. Germline V CDR1 and CDR2: DFQATT, SNEGSKA (reference sequence). The V segment lost 5 bases and the J segment 6 bases; nucleotides outside the gene matches: 3. The CDR3 is made up of 14 amino acids. In DNA, the CDR3 is TGCAGTGCTTGGACTAGCGGGGGGTGCAATGAGCAGTTCTTC. Protein product: CSAWTSGGCNEQFF.

This chain connects TRBV6-1 to TRBJ2-3, with D unclear. Trimming removed 5 bases at V and 0 bases at J, with 12 bases between. Germline CDR1 MNHNS, CDR2 SASEGT. The CDR3 runs to 15 residues. This CDR3 reads CASSHGSGSTDTQYF. DNA of the CDR3: TGTGCCAGCAGTCATGGATCTGGGAGCACAGATACGCAGTATTTT.

This clonotype has only a few counts. V usage is TRBV28 and J usage is TRBJ2-5, with D possibly matching TRBD2 (5 bases). Trimming stripped 2 bases from V and 13 bases from J, with 26 bases between. This CDR3 has 16 amino acids. CDR1 and CDR2 (germline): MDHEN, SYDVKM. The CDR3 nucleotides read TGTGCCAGCAGTTTAGGACTGCCCCTAGCCAAAAACATTCGGTACTTC. It translates to CASSLGLPLAKNIRYF.

This clonotype appeared a few times. This chain joins TRBV6-5 and TRBJ1-1; D uncertain. The germline gives CDR1 MNHEY, CDR2 SVGAGI. Trimming took off 6 bases at V and 2 bases at J, with 13 bases between the two ends. This CDR3 region has 14 residues. The CDR3: CASSGRVGNTEAFF. The CDR3 region has the DNA TGTGCCAGCAGCGGACGGGTGGGCAACACTGAAGCTTTCTTT.

This chain connects TRBV20-1 to TRBJ2-5, with TRBD1 matching 8 bases. In germline, CDR1 is DFQATT, CDR2 SNEGSKA (reference sequence). This CDR3 is 15 amino acids long. Trimming at V came to 2 bases and at J to 5 bases, leaving 10 bases not matched to a gene. The CDR3 reads CSARPSGRGQETQYF. The CDR3 DNA reads as TGCAGTGCTAGACCCTCCGGCAGGGGGCAGGAGACCCAGTACTTC.

Of note for this clonotype: A read error may produce the germline difference seen at one junction end. The chain links TRBV4-3 to TRBJ2-7; TRBD2 is a possible D gene (5 bases). This CDR3 has 15 amino acids. Germline-derived CDR1 and CDR2 are LGHNA and YSLEER. CDR3 protein: CASSQDRAGTYEQYF. The CDR3 DNA reads TGCGCCAGTAGCCAAGATCGGGCCGGGACCTACGAGCAGTACTTC.

This clonotype has ten or more counts. The gene calls are TRBV6-5 and TRBJ1-1; unclear D gene. The germline V gene encodes CDR1 MNHEY and CDR2 SVGAGI. The ends were cut back, 2 bases at V and 1 base at J, with 8 bases in the middle. CDR3 length: 14 amino acids. CDR3 coding DNA: TGTGCCAGCAGTTACAGTGAAGGGAACACTGAAGCTTTCTTT. The encoded protein is CASSYSEGNTEAFF.

Only a few counts were recorded for this clonotype. The J gene is TRBJ2-7, the V gene TRBV7-2, with TRBD2 as a possible D gene (6 bases). CDR1 is SGHTA and CDR2 is FQGNSA in the germline V gene. Deletions cut 5 bases from V and 7 bases from J, with 18 bases between. The CDR3 runs to 14 residues. In DNA form, the CDR3 reads TGTGCCAGCAGCGTCGTGGAGGGGATGGGGGAGCAGTACTTC. Translating it yields CASSVVEGMGEQYF.

This clonotype has more than one count but fewer than ten. V gene TRBV29-1 combines with J gene TRBJ2-2, with 8 bases lining up with TRBD2. This CDR3 region has 15 residues. Germline V gene lookup returns CDR1 SQVTM and CDR2 ANQGSEA. Unmatched junction bases numbered 6, after V lost 1 base and J lost 5 bases. The CDR3, as DNA: TGCAGCGTTGAAGCTTCGGGGGGGAGGACCGGGGAGCTGTTTTTT. Its translation: CSVEASGGRTGELFF.

The genes are TRBV14 and TRBJ1-2; D gene unclear. CDR1 SGHDN and CDR2 FVKESK come from the germline V gene. The CDR3 extends over 13 amino acids. With 6 bases removed from V and 0 bases from J, the gap between germline ends came to 8 bases. The CDR3 DNA sequence: TGTGCCAGCAGGTCCGCAGCTAACTATGGCTACACCTTC. This translates into CASRSAANYGYTF.

The rearrangement joins TRBV12-3 or TRBV12-4 to TRBJ1-1; D perhaps matches TRBD1 (5 bases). This CDR3 is built from 14 residues. V lost 3 bases and J lost 5, with 13 bases in between. In DNA, the CDR3 is TGTGCCAGCAGTTTCCGGAACGGGGGGACTGAAGCTTTCTTT. Translating gives CASSFRNGGTEAFF.

The chain is built from TRBV20-1 and TRBJ2-7; unclear D gene. Germline loops: CDR1 DFQATT, CDR2 SNEGSKA (reference sequence). V was trimmed by 4 bases and J by 6 bases, leaving 16 bases between them. The CDR3 sequence is 13 residues long. Here the CDR3 DNA reads TGCAGTGCTACCCTTCCCGGCTCAGGCGAGCAGTACTTC. The encoded protein is CSATLPGSGEQYF.

The V and J genes are TRBV12-3 or TRBV12-4 and TRBJ2-1; D may be TRBD1 or TRBD2 (5 bases each). Trimming shortened V by 5 bases and J by 0 bases, and 17 bases separated the two germline ends. The CDR3 is 17 residues long. The chain's CDR3 is CASSPLRGQHSYNEQFF. In DNA, the CDR3 is TGTGCCAGCAGTCCCCTACGGGGCCAACACTCCTACAATGAGCAGTTCTTC.

In its sample, this clonotype was seen a few times. CDR3 coding DNA: TGTGCCAGCAGCTGGGGGACGGGACACTACGAGCAGTACTTC. It specifies CASSWGTGHYEQYF. This chain connects TRBV6-6 to TRBJ2-7; D possibly corresponds to TRBD1 (6 bases). There are 14 residues in the CDR3. The ends were cut back, 6 bases at V and 3 bases at J, with 15 bases in the middle. Germline-derived CDR1 and CDR2 are MNHNY and SVGAGI (reference sequence).

V is TRBV20-1 and J is TRBJ1-1; no definite D call. The V end was cut by 0 bases, the J end by 2 bases, with 7 bases between. The CDR3 runs 13 residues. Germline loops: CDR1 DFQATT, CDR2 SNEGSKA (reference sequence). CDR3 DNA sequence: TGCAGTGCTAGAGATTTACCTAACACTGAAGCTTTCTTT. Translated: CSARDLPNTEAFF.